Presented here are 25 T cell receptor beta chains from one specimen sequenced in a study of blood T cell repertoires in COVID-19. Some clones are missing from TCRdb's copy, which holds only in-frame ones; the method was immunoSEQ multiplex PCR. Of about 260,000 clones listed, about four fifths are singletons. The sequencing input was peripheral blood. These TCRs come from a woman between 45 and 60 years old who had recovered from COVID-19.

This clone was recorded a few times. The V gene is TRBV3-1 (or the pseudogene TRBV3-2), the J gene TRBJ2-5; 11 nucleotides line up with TRBD2. This CDR3 is built from 18 residues. CDR1 and CDR2 (germline): LGHDT, YNNKEL (reference sequence). V gave up 1 base and J gave up 5 bases; unmatched junction bases: 12. The CDR3 reads CASSQVLAGGPGSETQYF. For the CDR3, the DNA is TGTGCCAGCAGCCAAGTCCTAGCGGGGGGCCCTGGGTCCGAGACCCAGTACTTC.

The chain couples TRBV4-2 to TRBJ2-5; 9 positions match TRBD1. Per germline, CDR1 LGHNA and CDR2 YNFKEQ. CDR3 length: 16 residues. V gave up 2 bases and J gave up 2 bases; unmatched junction bases: 6. DNA of the CDR3: TGTGCCAGCAGCCAACCACCGGGACAGGGTCAAGAGACCCAGTACTTC. Protein product: CASSQPPGQGQETQYF.

The CDR3 DNA reads as TGTGCCAGTAGGGTGTTCGAGGGAGGACGTTTATATGGCTACACCTTC. Translated: CASRVFEGGRLYGYTF. The chain uses TRBV19 and TRBJ1-2; D is unclear. Germline V gene data show CDR1 as LNHDA and CDR2 as SQIVND (reference sequence). CDR3 length equals 16 residues. Trimming pared 6 bases from V and 5 bases from J, leaving 22 bases between. Based on the CDR3 plus reference TRBV19 and TRBJ1-2, the full variable domain is DGGITQSPKYLFRKEGQNVTLSCEQNLNHDAMYWYRQDPGQGLRLIYYSQIVNDFQKGDIAEGYSVSREKKESFPLTVTSAQKNPTAFYLCASRVFEGGRLYGYTFGSGTRLTVV.

The chain employs TRBV11-2 and TRBJ2-7, with D unresolved. From germline, CDR1 is SGHAT and CDR2 FQNNGV. Trimming cost V 6 bases and J 2 bases, with 8 bases left between them. The length of the CDR3 is 12 residues. In DNA, the CDR3 is TGTGCCAGCAGTGGAGTTACCTACGAGCAGTACTTC. It is translated as CASSGVTYEQYF.

V usage is TRBV9 and J usage is TRBJ2-7, with 9 bases that match TRBD2. The trim removed 4 bases at V and 3 bases at J, leaving 11 bases unmatched. Per germline, CDR1 SGDLS and CDR2 YYNGEE. The CDR3 is made up of 16 amino acids. CDR3 region: CASSPTGLAGYYEQYF. The DNA for the CDR3 is TGTGCCAGCAGCCCAACAGGGCTAGCGGGATACTACGAGCAGTACTTC.

The sample holds a few counts of this clone. This chain uses TRBV4-3 with TRBJ1-5; no clear D gene. This CDR3 spans 15 amino acids. V dropped 0 bases and J dropped 2 bases, with 8 bases sitting between them. CDR1 is LGHNA and CDR2 is YSLEER in the germline V gene. In DNA form, the CDR3 reads TGCGCCAGCAGCCAAGACTGGGCAGGCAATCAGCCCCAGCATTTT. Its translation is CASSQDWAGNQPQHF.

V usage is TRBV4-1 and J usage is TRBJ2-5, with TRBD2 as a possible D gene (6 bases). The CDR3 extends over 15 amino acids. The ends were cut back, 1 base at V and 4 bases at J, with 13 bases in the middle. Per the germline V gene, CDR1 is MGHRA and CDR2 is YSYEKL. The CDR3 loop reads CASSQGGLWGETQYF. The CDR3 DNA reads as TGCGCCAGCAGCCAAGGGGGACTTTGGGGAGAGACCCAGTACTTC.

The chain employs TRBV5-1 and TRBJ1-1; D may be TRBD1 (6 bases). This CDR3 spans 14 amino acids. Trimming took off 3 bases at V and 0 bases at J, with 9 bases between the two ends. CDR1 is SGHRS, CDR2 YFSETQ, per germline. CDR3 residues: CASSSHRVNTEAFF. As DNA, the CDR3 is TGCGCCAGCAGCTCTCACAGGGTGAACACTGAAGCTTTCTTT.

The CDR3 is CASSYQGTNTEAFF. CDR3 DNA: TGTGCCAGCAGTTACCAGGGGACGAACACTGAAGCTTTCTTT. The chain carries TRBV6-2 or TRBV6-3 and TRBJ1-1; D might be TRBD1 (6 bases). The CDR3 covers 14 residues. V lost 2 bases and J lost 1, with 8 bases in between. CDR1 MNHEY and CDR2 SVGEGT come from the germline V gene.

The chain uses TRBV29-1 and TRBJ2-4, with TRBD1 as a possible D gene (5 bases). Trimming cost V 3 bases and J 0 bases, with 12 bases left between them. Germline V gene lookup returns CDR1 SQVTM and CDR2 ANQGSEA. This CDR3 comprises 15 residues. The CDR3 sequence is CSVEWGVGAKNIQYF. The CDR3 DNA reads TGCAGCGTTGAGTGGGGCGTCGGAGCCAAAAACATTCAGTACTTC.

The J gene is TRBJ1-6, the V gene TRBV11-2; the match to TRBD1 covers 10 bases. Germline loops: CDR1 SGHAT, CDR2 FQNNGV. V shed 3 bases, J shed 7 bases, and the junction held 3 bases outside the gene matches. This CDR3 comprises 15 residues. The CDR3 DNA sequence: TGTGCCAGCAGCTTCCCGACAGGGGGCAATTCACCCCTCCACTTT. Translation gives CASSFPTGGNSPLHF. Full variable domain (outside the CDR3, taken from reference TRBV11-2 and TRBJ1-6): EAGVAQSPRYKIIEKRQSVAFWCNPISGHATLYWYQQILGQGPKLLIQFQNNGVVDDSQLPKDRFSAERLKGVDSTLKIQPAKLEDSAVYLCASSFPTGGNSPLHFGNGTRLTVT.

This sequence joins TRBV28 and TRBJ2-1; 11 bases are a match to TRBD2. CDR1 and CDR2 (germline): MDHEN, SYDVKM. V lost 10 bases and J lost 3; bases outside the gene matches: 5. The CDR3 extends over 14 amino acids. This CDR3 is CATLAGGVYNEQFF. The CDR3 coding sequence is TGTGCCACTCTAGCGGGAGGAGTCTACAATGAGCAGTTCTTC.

V gene TRBV28 combines with J gene TRBJ2-7; TRBD1 matches at 11 bases. The CDR3 sequence is 16 residues long. Germline V gene lookup returns CDR1 MDHEN and CDR2 SYDVKM. V was pared by 4 bases and J by 7 bases, with 12 bases of the junction left unmatched. The CDR3 DNA reads TGTGCCAGCAGTTCCCGTCCCCGGACAGGGGGCAAAGAGCAGTACTTC. This translates into CASSSRPRTGGKEQYF.

There are a few counts of this clone. This sequence joins TRBV18 and TRBJ1-1; TRBD1 agrees at 7 bases. Per the germline V gene, CDR1 is KGHSH and CDR2 is LQKENI. V gave up 2 bases and J gave up 11 bases; unmatched junction bases: 14. The CDR3 is 15 residues long. The CDR3 DNA reads TGTGCCAGCTCACCAAGTCGGGACAGCATCGAAGTTGCTTTCTTT. It codes for CASSPSRDSIEVAFF.

Only a few counts were recorded for this clone. V and J are TRBV28 and TRBJ1-4; TRBD1 matches 9 bases. CDR1 MDHEN and CDR2 SYDVKM come from the germline V gene. Losses at the gene ends were 4 bases for V and 7 bases for J; bases not matched to a gene: 7. The CDR3 has 15 amino acids. CDR3 sequence: CASSSTGGTVEKLFF. The CDR3, as DNA: TGTGCCAGCAGTTCTACAGGGGGCACGGTTGAAAAACTGTTTTTT.

The sample holds a few counts of this clone. The CDR3 loop is CASSQDTTASGNTIYF. CDR3 DNA: TGTGCCAGCAGCCAAGATACGACAGCCTCTGGAAACACCATATATTTT. V is TRBV3-1 (or the pseudogene TRBV3-2) and J is TRBJ1-3, with D maybe TRBD1 (5 bases). Germline CDR1 and CDR2: LGHDT and YNNKEL (reference sequence). V was clipped by 0 bases and J by 0 bases, with 9 bases between them. This CDR3 comprises 16 residues.

This clone has just one count. The chain combines TRBV12-3 or TRBV12-4 with TRBJ2-7, with TRBD1 as a possible D gene (5 bases). V was shortened by 5 bases and J by 0 bases, with 8 bases between the two germline ends. The CDR3 length is 13 residues. The CDR3 here is CASSKGASYEQYF. In nucleotides, the CDR3 is TGTGCCAGCAGTAAAGGGGCCTCCTACGAGCAGTACTTC.

The chain uses TRBV28 and TRBJ1-6; 7 nucleotides align to TRBD1. CDR3 length equals 19 residues. V shed 4 bases, J shed 1 base, and the junction held 13 bases outside the gene matches. Per the germline V gene, CDR1 is MDHEN and CDR2 is SYDVKM. In DNA, the CDR3 is TGTGCCAGCAGTTCTCCCAGGGGGGCTCCAAGGTCCTATAATTCACCCCTCCACTTT. This sequence encodes CASSSPRGAPRSYNSPLHF.

The chain has TRBV7-2 and TRBJ1-3; TRBD1 matches at 7 bases. V shed 8 bases, J shed 4 bases, and the junction held 5 bases outside the gene matches. Germline CDR1 reads SGHTA; CDR2 reads FQGNSA. The CDR3 runs 13 residues. The CDR3 sequence: CASSTGKGNTIYF. The CDR3, as DNA: TGTGCCAGCTCGACAGGGAAGGGAAACACCATATATTTT.

The V and J genes are TRBV5-1 and TRBJ1-2, with 7 bases fitting TRBD1. The CDR3 runs 13 residues. V lost 0 bases and J lost 6; bases outside the gene matches: 2. CDR1 is SGHRS and CDR2 is YFSETQ in the germline V gene. As DNA, the CDR3 is TGCGCCAGCAGCTTGGTAGGGGGCCATGGCTACACCTTC. Translating gives CASSLVGGHGYTF.

The chain employs TRBV7-2 and TRBJ1-1; D is uncertain. The V gene lost 6 bases and the J gene lost 7 bases, with 9 bases spanning the gap. The CDR3 has 11 amino acids. Germline assignment: CDR1 SGHTA and CDR2 FQGNSA. This CDR3 reads CASSSQVEAFF. The CDR3 DNA reads as TGTGCCAGCAGTTCCCAGGTTGAAGCTTTCTTT.

The V call is TRBV11-2, the J call TRBJ2-3, with TRBD2 identical over 11 bases. CDR1 and CDR2 from the germline V gene are SGHAT and FQNNGV. V shed 5 bases and J 6 bases; nucleotides not matched to a gene: 4. The CDR3 length is 14 residues. For the CDR3, the DNA is TGTGCCAGCAGCCCTAGCGGGGGGAGGGATACGCAGTATTTT. It yields the protein CASSPSGGRDTQYF. Looking up the rest from reference TRBV11-2 and TRBJ2-3 gives the full variable domain: EAGVAQSPRYKIIEKRQSVAFWCNPISGHATLYWYQQILGQGPKLLIQFQNNGVVDDSQLPKDRFSAERLKGVDSTLKIQPAKLEDSAVYLCASSPSGGRDTQYFGPGTRLTVL.

The chain recombines TRBV4-1 with TRBJ2-4; D perhaps matches TRBD1 (6 bases). The germline CDR1 and CDR2 sequences are MGHRA and YSYEKL. The CDR3 is 15 residues long. The germline V and J ends were trimmed by 1 base and 8 bases, with 15 bases remaining between them. CDR3 amino acids: CASSQVTQGNDIQYF. CDR3 DNA sequence: TGCGCCAGCAGCCAAGTTACTCAGGGGAATGACATTCAGTACTTC.

The rearrangement uses TRBV28 and TRBJ1-5; 7 positions match TRBD1. This CDR3 has 14 residues. Trimming removed 5 bases from V and 11 bases from J; junction bases left unmatched: 12. Per the germline V gene, CDR1 is MDHEN and CDR2 is SYDVKM. CDR3 in DNA: TGTGCCAGCAGTCCAGGACAGGCCCAAGAGTCCCAGCATTTT. Translated: CASSPGQAQESQHF.

This rearrangement joins TRBV28 to TRBJ2-1, with TRBD1 as a possible D gene (6 bases). Deletions cut 5 bases from V and 2 bases from J, with 10 bases between. The CDR3 runs to 14 residues. Per germline, CDR1 MDHEN and CDR2 SYDVKM. As DNA, the CDR3 is TGTGCCAGCAGTCTTCGGACAGCCTACAATGAGCAGTTCTTC. It translates to CASSLRTAYNEQFF.